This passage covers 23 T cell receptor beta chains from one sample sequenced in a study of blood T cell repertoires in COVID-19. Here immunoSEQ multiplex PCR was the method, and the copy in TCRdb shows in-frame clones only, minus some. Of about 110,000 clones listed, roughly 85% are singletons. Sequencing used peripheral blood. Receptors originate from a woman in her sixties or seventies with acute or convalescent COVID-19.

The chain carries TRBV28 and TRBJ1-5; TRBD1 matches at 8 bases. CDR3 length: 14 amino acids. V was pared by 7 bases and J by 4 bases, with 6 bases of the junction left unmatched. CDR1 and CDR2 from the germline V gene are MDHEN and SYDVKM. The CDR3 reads CASTRDRPNQPQHF. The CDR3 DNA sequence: TGTGCCAGCACCCGGGACAGGCCAAATCAGCCCCAGCATTTT.

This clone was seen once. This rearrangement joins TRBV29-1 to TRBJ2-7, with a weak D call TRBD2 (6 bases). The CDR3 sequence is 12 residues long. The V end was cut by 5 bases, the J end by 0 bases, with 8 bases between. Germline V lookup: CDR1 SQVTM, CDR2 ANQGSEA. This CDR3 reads CSVSRGSYEQYF. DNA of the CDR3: TGCAGCGTTTCGCGGGGCTCCTACGAGCAGTACTTC.

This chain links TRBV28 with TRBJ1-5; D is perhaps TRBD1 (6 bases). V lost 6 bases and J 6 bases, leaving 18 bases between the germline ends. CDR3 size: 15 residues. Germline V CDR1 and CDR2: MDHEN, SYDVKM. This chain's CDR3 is CASSPALGASQPQHF. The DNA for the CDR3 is TGTGCCAGCAGCCCTGCCCTGGGGGCAAGTCAGCCCCAGCATTTT. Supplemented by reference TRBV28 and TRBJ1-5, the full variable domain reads DVKVTQSSRYLVKRTGEKVFLECVQDMDHENMFWYRQDPGLGLRLIYFSYDVKMKEKGDIPEGYSVSREKKERFSLILESASTNQTSMYLCASSPALGASQPQHFGDGTRLSIL.

The DNA for the CDR3 is TGCGCCAGCAGCCAAGATCGGGTACCTACGCAGTATTTT. This sequence encodes CASSQDRVPTQYF. This chain uses TRBV4-1 with TRBJ2-3; D ambiguous. Germline V gene lookup returns CDR1 MGHRA and CDR2 YSYEKL. The germline V and J ends were trimmed by 0 bases and 8 bases, with 9 bases remaining between them. The CDR3 consists of 13 residues.

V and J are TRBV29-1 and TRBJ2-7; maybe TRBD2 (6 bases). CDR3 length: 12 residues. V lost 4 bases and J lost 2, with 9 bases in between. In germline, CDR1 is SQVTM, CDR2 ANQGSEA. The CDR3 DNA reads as TGCAGCGTTGGGAGGGGTACCTACGAGCAGTACTTC. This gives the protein CSVGRGTYEQYF.

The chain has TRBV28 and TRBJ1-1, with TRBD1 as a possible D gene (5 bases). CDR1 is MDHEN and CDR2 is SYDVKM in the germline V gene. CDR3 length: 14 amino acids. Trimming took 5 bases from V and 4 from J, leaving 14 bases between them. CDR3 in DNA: TGTGCCAGCAGTCGACCGACAGACCTCACTGAAGCTTTCTTT. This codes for CASSRPTDLTEAFF.

This CDR3 is CASSLAGFRNTEAFF. DNA of the CDR3: TGTGCCAGCAGCTTGGCCGGGTTTAGGAACACTGAAGCTTTCTTT. The chain links TRBV5-4 to TRBJ1-1; D gene ambiguous. CDR3 length: 15 residues. The germline V and J ends were trimmed by 0 bases and 1 base, with 10 bases remaining between them. Germline-derived CDR1 and CDR2 are SGHNT and YYREEE (reference sequence).

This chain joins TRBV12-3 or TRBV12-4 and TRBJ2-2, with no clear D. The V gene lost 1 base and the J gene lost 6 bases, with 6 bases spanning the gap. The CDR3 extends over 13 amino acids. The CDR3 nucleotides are TGTGCCAGCAGTTTAGAATCGTCCGGGGAGCTGTTTTTT. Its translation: CASSLESSGELFF.

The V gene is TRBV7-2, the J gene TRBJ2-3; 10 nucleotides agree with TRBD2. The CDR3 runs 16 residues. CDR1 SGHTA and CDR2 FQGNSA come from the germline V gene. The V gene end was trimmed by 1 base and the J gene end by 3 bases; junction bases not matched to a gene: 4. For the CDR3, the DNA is TGTGCCAGCAGCTTAGAAAGCGGGAGGGCGACAGATACGCAGTATTTT. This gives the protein CASSLESGRATDTQYF. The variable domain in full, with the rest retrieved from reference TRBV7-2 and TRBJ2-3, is GAGVSQSPSNKVTEKGKDVELRCDPISGHTALYWYRQSLGQGLEFLIYFQGNSAPDKSGLPSDRFSAERTGGSVSTLTIQRTQQEDSAVYLCASSLESGRATDTQYFGPGTRLTVL.

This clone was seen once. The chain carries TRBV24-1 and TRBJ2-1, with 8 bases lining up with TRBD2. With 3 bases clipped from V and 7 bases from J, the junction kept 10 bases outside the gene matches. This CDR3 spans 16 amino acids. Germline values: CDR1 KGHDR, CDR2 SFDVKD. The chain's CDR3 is CATSDPGVAGSNEQFF. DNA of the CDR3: TGTGCCACCAGTGATCCCGGGGTAGCGGGGTCAAATGAGCAGTTCTTC.

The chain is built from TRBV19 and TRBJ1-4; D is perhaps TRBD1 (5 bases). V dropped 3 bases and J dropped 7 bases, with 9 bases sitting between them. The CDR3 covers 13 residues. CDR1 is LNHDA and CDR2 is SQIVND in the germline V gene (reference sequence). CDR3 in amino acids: CASSITGGEKLFF. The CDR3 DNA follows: TGTGCCAGTAGTATTACCGGGGGTGAAAAACTGTTTTTT. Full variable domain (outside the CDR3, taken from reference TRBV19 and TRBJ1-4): DGGITQSPKYLFRKEGQNVTLSCEQNLNHDAMYWYRQDPGQGLRLIYYSQIVNDFQKGDIAEGYSVSREKKESFPLTVTSAQKNPTAFYLCASSITGGEKLFFGSGTQLSVL.

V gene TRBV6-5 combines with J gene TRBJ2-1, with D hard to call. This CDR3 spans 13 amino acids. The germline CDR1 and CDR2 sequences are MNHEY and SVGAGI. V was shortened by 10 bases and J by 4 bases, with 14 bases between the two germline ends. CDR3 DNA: TGTGCCACCGCACTGTTCATTTACAATGAGCAGTTCTTC. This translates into CATALFIYNEQFF.

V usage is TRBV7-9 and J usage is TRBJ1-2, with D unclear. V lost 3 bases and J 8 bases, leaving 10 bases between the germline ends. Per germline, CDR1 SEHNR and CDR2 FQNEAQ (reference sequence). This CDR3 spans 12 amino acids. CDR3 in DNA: TGTGCCAGCAGCTTGGGCGGGGTAGGCTACACCTTC. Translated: CASSLGGVGYTF. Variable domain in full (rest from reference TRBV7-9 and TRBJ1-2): DTGVSQNPRHKITKRGQNVTFRCDPISEHNRLYWYRQTLGQGPEFLTYFQNEAQLEKSRLLSDRFSAERPKGSFSTLEIQRTEQGDSAMYLCASSLGGVGYTFGSGTRLTVV.

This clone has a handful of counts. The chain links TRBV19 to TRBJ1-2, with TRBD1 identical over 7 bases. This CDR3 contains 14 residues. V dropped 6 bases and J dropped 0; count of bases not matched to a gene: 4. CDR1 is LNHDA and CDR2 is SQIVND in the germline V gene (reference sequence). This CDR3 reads CASRDRQANYGYTF. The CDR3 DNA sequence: TGTGCCAGTAGGGACAGGCAAGCTAACTATGGCTACACCTTC.

The CDR3 is CASSLRPGRQGEYEQYF. In nucleotides, the CDR3 is TGTGCCAGCAGTTTGCGGCCCGGCAGACAGGGGGAGTACGAGCAGTACTTC. The genes are TRBV27 and TRBJ2-7, with TRBD1 matching 9 bases. The V gene's germline CDR1 is MNHEY and CDR2 SMNVEV (reference sequence). This CDR3 contains 17 residues. J lost 4 bases, V lost 3 bases, and 13 bases had no gene match.

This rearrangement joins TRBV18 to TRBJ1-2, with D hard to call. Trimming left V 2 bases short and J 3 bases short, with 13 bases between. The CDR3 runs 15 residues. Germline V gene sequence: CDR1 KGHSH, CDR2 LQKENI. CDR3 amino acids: CASSPSGSVDYGYTF. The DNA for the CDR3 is TGTGCCAGCTCACCATCAGGATCGGTGGACTATGGCTACACCTTC.

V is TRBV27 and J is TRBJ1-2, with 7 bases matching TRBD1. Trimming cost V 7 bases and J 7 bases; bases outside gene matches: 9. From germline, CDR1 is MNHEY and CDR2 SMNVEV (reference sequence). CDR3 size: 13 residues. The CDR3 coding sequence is TGTGCCAGCAAAAGGGGGCGCGGGACTGGCTACACCTTC. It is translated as CASKRGRGTGYTF.

The CDR3 DNA reads TGTGCCAGCAGCCAAGATGCGCAGGGGCAAGGAGAGCAGTACTTC. Its translation: CASSQDAQGQGEQYF. J is TRBJ2-7 and V is TRBV4-2; TRBD1 might be the D (6 bases). The ends were cut back, 0 bases at V and 7 bases at J, with 16 bases in the middle. There are 15 residues in the CDR3. The germline V gene has CDR1 LGHNA and CDR2 YNFKEQ.

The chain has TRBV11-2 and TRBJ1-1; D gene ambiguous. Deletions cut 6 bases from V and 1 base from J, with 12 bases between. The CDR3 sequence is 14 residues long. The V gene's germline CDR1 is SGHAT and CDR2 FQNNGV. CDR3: CASSVLHQNTEAFF. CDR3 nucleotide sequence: TGTGCCAGCAGTGTACTCCATCAGAACACTGAAGCTTTCTTT. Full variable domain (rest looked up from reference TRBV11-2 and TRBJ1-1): EAGVAQSPRYKIIEKRQSVAFWCNPISGHATLYWYQQILGQGPKLLIQFQNNGVVDDSQLPKDRFSAERLKGVDSTLKIQPAKLEDSAVYLCASSVLHQNTEAFFGQGTRLTVV.

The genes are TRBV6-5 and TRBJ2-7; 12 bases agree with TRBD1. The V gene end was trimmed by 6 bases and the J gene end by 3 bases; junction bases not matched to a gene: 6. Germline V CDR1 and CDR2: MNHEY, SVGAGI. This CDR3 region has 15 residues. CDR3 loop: CASRRGTGGSYEQYF. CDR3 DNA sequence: TGTGCCAGCAGAAGAGGGACAGGGGGCAGCTACGAGCAGTACTTC.

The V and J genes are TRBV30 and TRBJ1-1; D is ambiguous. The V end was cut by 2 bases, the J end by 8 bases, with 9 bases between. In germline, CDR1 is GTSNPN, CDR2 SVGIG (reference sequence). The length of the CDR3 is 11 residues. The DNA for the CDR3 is TGTGCCTGGAGTAGAGGGCCCGAAGCTTTCTTT. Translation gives CAWSRGPEAFF.

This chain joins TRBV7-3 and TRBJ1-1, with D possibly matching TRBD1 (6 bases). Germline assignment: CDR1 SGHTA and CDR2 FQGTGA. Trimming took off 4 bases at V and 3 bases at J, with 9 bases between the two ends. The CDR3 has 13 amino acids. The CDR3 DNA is TGTGCCAGCAGCTATCGACAGGACACTGAAGCTTTCTTT. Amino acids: CASSYRQDTEAFF. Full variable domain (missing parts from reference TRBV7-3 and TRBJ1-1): GAGVSQTPSNKVTEKGKYVELRCDPISGHTALYWYRQSLGQGPEFLIYFQGTGAADDSGLPNDRFFAVRPEGSVSTLKIQRTERGDSAVYLCASSYRQDTEAFFGQGTRLTVV.

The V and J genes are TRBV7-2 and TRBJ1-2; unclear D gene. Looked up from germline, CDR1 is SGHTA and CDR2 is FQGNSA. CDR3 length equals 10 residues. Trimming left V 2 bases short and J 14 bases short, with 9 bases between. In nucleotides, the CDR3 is TGTGCCAGCAGCTTATCGGTATCTACCTTC. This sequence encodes CASSLSVSTF.